This T cell receptor beta chain was found in a study of T-cell reconstitution after alpha-beta-depleted transplantation in children. During its preparation, the TCRbeta library received unique molecular identifiers. One entry per CDR3 protein, called by TCRdb with MiXCR from the PCR reads. The sample has around 94,000 distinct CDR3 sequences, around 5.9% seen once; the top ten hold roughly 5.5%. The sequence was collected from a female patient aged 2-15 years who had a stem cell transplant for Fanconi anemia, so the T cells may come from the graft donor. Sequencing used PBMCs, mostly from graft donor cells, obtained 60 days after TCRalphabeta/CD19-depleted stem cell transplant.

The CDR3 loop reads CASTPGGGRDTQYF. The DNA for the CDR3 is TGTGCCAGCACCCCGGGGGGGGGCAGAGATACGCAGTATTTT. The genes are TRBV28 and TRBJ2-3; TRBD2 agrees at 8 bases. With 7 bases clipped from V and 5 bases from J, the junction kept 8 bases outside the gene matches. Germline V gene data show CDR1 as MDHEN and CDR2 as SYDVKM. The CDR3 extends over 14 amino acids.